This T cell receptor beta chain was captured by sequencing in a study of human T cells and chemical hapten exposure. Between the trimmed V and J ends, which lost 6 bases and 8 bases, there was a span of 17 bases. The CDR3 spans 14 residues. Time point here: patch test 2, 6 weeks after DPC sensitization. The treatment is: therapeutic diphenylcyclopropenone sensitization with weekly scalp DPC. Researchers extracted total RNA from unfractionated whole blood. One entry per CDR3 protein results from TCRdb running MiXCR on the RACE reads. This table has more than 85,000 distinct CDR3 sequences, approximately 10% appearing once.

This chain links TRBV12-3 or TRBV12-4 with TRBJ2-1; tentative D call: TRBD2 (6 bases). This clonotype was obtained from a man in his forties or fifties with alopecia areata. Some clones in this sample may be carry-over from other donors' samples. The sequences come from whole blood, collected in connection with sensitization to the hapten diphenylcyclopropenone (DPC). CDR3 DNA sequence: TGTGCCAGCAGCCCGGGAGACCCTGGAGATGAGCAGTTCTTC. Amino acid sequence: CASSPGDPGDEQFF.